A selection of T cell receptor beta chains follows, all from one sample in a study of cytomegalovirus exposure and HLA in healthy donors. The repertoire was sequenced with immunoSEQ multiplex PCR; TCRdb's copy has only in-frame clones and lacks some. The table lists 150,000 to 200,000 clones, roughly four fifths of them singletons. The specimen sequenced was PBMCs. All receptors derive from a middle-aged woman in good health and CMV-seronegative. Both conserved end residues are part of each CDR3. The D gene is left open where the match is weak. The size entry is marked missing in some rows and otherwise reads once, few, many or a size class.

D gene,clone size,J gene,V gene,CDR3 protein
NA,few,TRBJ2-1,TRBV11-3,CASSLEGTEQFF
TRBD1,NA,TRBJ2-7,TRBV27,CASSFKPGQIYEQYF
NA,NA,TRBJ1-1,TRBV7-9,CASSYAGLNTEAFF
NA,NA,TRBJ1-2,TRBV28,CASSPPDRGYTF
NA,NA,TRBJ1-2,TRBV19,CASSIDSGGGGYTF
TRBD1,once,TRBJ2-7,TRBV7-9,CASSHTIGDSFYEQYF
NA,NA,TRBJ2-6,TRBV2,CASRQDAGANVLTF
TRBD1,once,TRBJ1-2,TRBV2,CASGGTAFYGYTF
TRBD2,few,TRBJ2-1,TRBV29-1,CSVVGSGRVGFF
NA,NA,TRBJ1-2,TRBV5-1,CASSSLGEGGGYTF
TRBD2,NA,TRBJ2-7,TRBV5-1,CASSSKTGSGRNEQYF
NA,NA,TRBJ1-4,TRBV19,CASTSQAPNEKLFF
NA,NA,TRBJ2-3,TRBV19,CASSGGSGQSTDTQYF
TRBD2,NA,TRBJ2-3,TRBV30,CAWAPLGGGTDTQYF
NA,few,TRBJ1-1,TRBV28,CASSPTDWNTEAFF
TRBD2,NA,TRBJ2-5,TRBV18,CASSPGLAEETQYF
NA,NA,TRBJ2-2,TRBV29-1,CSVKGAGDTGELFF
NA,few,TRBJ2-1,TRBV7-8,CASSPFRGVTYNEQFF
TRBD2,NA,TRBJ2-7,TRBV5-1,CASSQSGGGYEQYF
TRBD1,NA,TRBJ1-4,TRBV13,CASSRNRGATNEKLFF
TRBD2,few,TRBJ2-2,TRBV5-1,CASSSYRTSGNTGELFF
NA,few,TRBJ1-2,TRBV19,CASRPDRKSGGYTF
NA,NA,TRBJ1-5,TRBV4-2,CASSQRPEGIQPQHF